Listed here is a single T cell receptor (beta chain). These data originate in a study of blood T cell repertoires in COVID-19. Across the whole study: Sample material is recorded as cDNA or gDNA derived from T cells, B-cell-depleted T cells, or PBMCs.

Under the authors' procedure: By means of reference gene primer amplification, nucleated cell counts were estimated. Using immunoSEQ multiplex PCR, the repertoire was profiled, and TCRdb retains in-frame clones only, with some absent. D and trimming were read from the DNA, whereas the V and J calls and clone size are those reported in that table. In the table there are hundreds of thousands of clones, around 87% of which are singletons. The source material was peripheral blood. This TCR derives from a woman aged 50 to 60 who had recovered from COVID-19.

The CDR3 here is CASSASAGANSPLHF. For the CDR3, the DNA is TGTGCCAGTAGTGCCAGCGCGGGGGCGAATTCACCCCTCCACTTT. The chain has TRBV19 and TRBJ1-6; tentative D call: TRBD1 (6 bases). Deletions cut 5 bases from V and 7 bases from J, with 15 bases between. The CDR3 runs to 15 residues. Germline CDR1 is LNHDA and CDR2 is SQIVND (reference sequence). Variable domain in full (rest from reference TRBV19 and TRBJ1-6): DGGITQSPKYLFRKEGQNVTLSCEQNLNHDAMYWYRQDPGQGLRLIYYSQIVNDFQKGDIAEGYSVSREKKESFPLTVTSAQKNPTAFYLCASSASAGANSPLHFGNGTRLTVT.